This T cell receptor beta chain was obtained from a study of cytomegalovirus exposure and HLA in healthy donors. The PCR made use of 60 Vbeta and 13 Jbeta primers. How the authors handled the data: Later, an analysis found 80 million or so unique TCR beta chains, and about 10 million of these were shared. Method: immunoSEQ multiplex PCR; TCRdb's copy keeps in-frame clones and lacks some. V, J and clone size reflect that table, while D and trimming were determined from the DNA. The sample includes more than 95,000 clones. There were likely unrecorded immune exposures, though donors were nominally healthy when sampled. Material: PBMCs. This TCR was recovered from a man aged 18 to 29 in good health and CMV-seronegative.

Written as DNA, the CDR3 is TGTGCCAGCAGTCCTATAGACAGGGAGAATCAGCCCCAGCATTTT. This gives the protein CASSPIDRENQPQHF. The V call is TRBV2, the J call TRBJ1-5; TRBD1 matches at 7 bases. Germline assignment: CDR1 SNHLY and CDR2 FYNNEI. Germline trimming cut 5 bases from V and 4 bases from J; bases unmatched to any gene: 8. The CDR3 covers 15 residues.